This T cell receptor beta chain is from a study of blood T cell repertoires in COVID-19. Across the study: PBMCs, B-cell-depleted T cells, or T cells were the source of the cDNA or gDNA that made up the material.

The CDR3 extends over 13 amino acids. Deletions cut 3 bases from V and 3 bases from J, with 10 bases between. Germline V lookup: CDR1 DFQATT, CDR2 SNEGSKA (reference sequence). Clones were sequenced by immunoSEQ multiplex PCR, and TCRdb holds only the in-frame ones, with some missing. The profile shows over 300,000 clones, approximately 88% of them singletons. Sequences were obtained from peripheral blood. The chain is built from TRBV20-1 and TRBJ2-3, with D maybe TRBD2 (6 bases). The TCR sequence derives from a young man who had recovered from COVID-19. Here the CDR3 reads CSASVAGTDTQYF. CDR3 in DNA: TGCAGTGCTAGTGTTGCGGGAACAGATACGCAGTATTTT.